This T cell receptor (beta chain) comes out of a study of lymphopenia after photon versus proton radiotherapy. TCRdb's table, derived via immunoSEQ multiplex PCR, lists solely in-frame clones and lacks some. Of around 25,000 clones listed, about 85% are singletons. CDR1 MNHNY and CDR2 SVGAGI come from the germline V gene (reference sequence). V shed 7 bases, J shed 5 bases, and the junction held 4 bases outside the gene matches. This CDR3 has 12 amino acids. The TCR comes from a man between 60 and 75 years old with pancreatic cancer. This chain joins TRBV6-6 and TRBJ1-2; 7 bases fit TRBD1. Sequencing used peripheral blood, obtained from a patient treated with photon-based radiotherapy. The CDR3 is CASNDRVYGYTF. CDR3 sequence (DNA): TGTGCCAGCAACGACAGGGTGTATGGCTACACCTTC.